This TCR beta chain was identified during a study of beta chain features in type 1 diabetes. The wider study: Examination spanned around 110,000,000 sorted cells from all samples.

Trimming pared 2 bases from V and 5 bases from J, leaving 19 bases between. Germline V gene data show CDR1 as SGDLS and CDR2 as YYNGEE. The length of the CDR3 is 16 residues. Expressed TCRB transcripts were sequenced because the isolated RNA had all been reverse transcribed beforehand. The table came from immunoSEQ multiplex PCR; TCRdb's copy has only in-frame clones and leaves some out. The repertoire holds more than 250,000 clones, roughly 24% seen once, with about 0.011% in the top ten. Study-level findings and limits: In comparison with healthy donors, patients had naive, central memory and Treg TCRB repertoires that appeared more similar. TCRB CDR3s were moderately but significantly shorter in Type 1 diabetes patients in all four CD4+ subsets.

CD45RO/CCR7/CD25/CD127/CD95/CD27 separated CD4+ naive, central memory, regulatory and stem cell-like memory cells by sorting. Sorting produced populations that all topped 95% purity. On this clone itself: Its specificity is unknown.

This TCR was recovered from a woman in her 30s with type 1 diabetes. The chain has TRBV9 and TRBJ1-2; perhaps TRBD1 as D (5 bases). The specimen sequenced was naive CD4+ T cells from blood. The CDR3 bases are TGTGCCAGCAGCGTCATCAGATCCCGGGACTTGTATGGCTACACCTTC. Its protein is CASSVIRSRDLYGYTF. Full variable domain (missing parts from reference TRBV9 and TRBJ1-2): DSGVTQTPKHLITATGQRVTLRCSPRSGDLSVYWYQQSLDQGLQFLIQYYNGEERAKGNILERFSAQQFPDLHSELNLSSLELGDSALYFCASSVIRSRDLYGYTFGSGTRLTVV.